This T cell receptor beta chain was obtained from a study of radiotherapy plus CTLA-4 blockade in lung cancer. As for the study in general: Disease control was seen in 31% of patients, objective responses in around 20%.

Chemo-refractory metastatic non-small-cell lung cancer patients were treated with focal radiation plus CTLA-4 blockade with ipilimumab. The repertoire was sequenced with immunoSEQ multiplex PCR; TCRdb's copy has only in-frame clones and lacks some. The sample lists more than 75,000 clones, about two thirds occurring once. The germline CDR1 and CDR2 sequences are PRHDT and FYEKMQ (reference sequence). The CDR3 totals 12 residues. With 3 bases removed from V and 4 bases from J, the gap between germline ends came to 6 bases. Regarding the study as a whole: Blood-borne expansion of tumor-derived TCR clones followed radiotherapy plus ipilimumab.

To note about this clone: Its antigen is not identified.

The gene calls are TRBV13 and TRBJ2-5, with D possibly being TRBD1 (5 bases). This TCR was sampled from a human donor with non-small cell lung cancer that progressed on radiotherapy plus ipilimumab. The sample in question was peripheral blood, obtained from a patient treated with radiotherapy plus ipilimumab. CDR3 region: CASSFQGETQYF. In DNA, the CDR3 is TGTGCCAGCAGCTTCCAGGGAGAGACCCAGTACTTC.